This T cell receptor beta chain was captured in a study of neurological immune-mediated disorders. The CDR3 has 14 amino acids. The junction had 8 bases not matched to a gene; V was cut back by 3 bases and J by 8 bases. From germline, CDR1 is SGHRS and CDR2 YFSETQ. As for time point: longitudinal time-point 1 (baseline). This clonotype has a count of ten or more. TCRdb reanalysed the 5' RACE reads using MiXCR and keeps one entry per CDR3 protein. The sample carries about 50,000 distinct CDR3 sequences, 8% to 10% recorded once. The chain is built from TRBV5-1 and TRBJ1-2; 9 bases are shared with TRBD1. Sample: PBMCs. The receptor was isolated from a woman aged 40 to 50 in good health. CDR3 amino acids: CASSWGQGSPGYTF. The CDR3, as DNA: TGCGCCAGCAGCTGGGGACAGGGAAGTCCGGGCTACACCTTC.